Presented here are 12 T cell receptor beta chains from one specimen sequenced in a study of CD8 T cells in ankylosing spondylitis. Whole-study results and caveats: Roughly eight highly homologous variants made up a TCR beta motif that seemed to typify ankylosing spondylitis blood.

No antigens are known for them. TCRdb redid the calling of the 5' RACE reads with MiXCR, one entry per CDR3 protein. The table shows fewer than 500,000 distinct CDR3 sequences, with around 20% occurring only once. The specimen sequenced was blood, either unsorted or a sorted T cell fraction (not recorded which). These receptors all stem from a male donor with ankylosing spondylitis.

The chain has TRBV29-1 and TRBJ1-4; TRBD1 matches at 8 bases. CDR1 is SQVTM, CDR2 ANQGSEA, per germline. This CDR3 is built from 14 residues. V was pared by 6 bases and J by 6 bases, with 9 bases of the junction left unmatched. Here the CDR3 DNA reads TGCAGCGTCATAATAGGGACAGGCGATGAAAAACTGTTTTTT. Residues: CSVIIGTGDEKLFF.

The chain is built from TRBV18 and TRBJ2-3; D is undetermined. V shed 3 bases and J shed 2 bases, with 3 bases lying between them. This CDR3 has 12 residues. Per germline, CDR1 KGHSH and CDR2 LQKENI. The DNA for the CDR3 is TGTGCCAGCTCACCCTTCACAGATACGCAGTATTTT. As protein: CASSPFTDTQYF.

This clonotype was counted only a few times. This sequence joins TRBV5-1 and TRBJ1-3; possible D gene TRBD1, 5 bases. The CDR3 covers 16 residues. V was cut by 3 bases and J by 3 bases, with 16 bases left in between. Germline V lookup: CDR1 SGHRS, CDR2 YFSETQ. The CDR3 bases are TGCGCCAGCAGCTCGGAAGGGAGGACAATTGGAAACACCATATATTTT. Translation gives CASSSEGRTIGNTIYF.

This clonotype was detected ten times or more. The chain uses TRBV29-1 and TRBJ2-1, with 7 bases aligning to TRBD2. Losses at the gene ends were 7 bases for V and 7 bases for J; bases not matched to a gene: 7. The V gene's germline CDR1 is SQVTM and CDR2 ANQGSEA. This CDR3 region has 12 residues. CDR3 nucleotides: TGCAGCGCCGGACGGGAGGAAAATGAGCAGTTCTTC. Protein sequence: CSAGREENEQFF.

The table lists this clonotype with a few counts. The rearrangement joins TRBV12-3 or TRBV12-4 to TRBJ1-5, with D possibly matching TRBD1 (5 bases). This CDR3 contains 14 residues. V dropped 4 bases and J dropped 8 bases, with 15 bases sitting between them. CDR3 in DNA: TGTGCCAGCAGTTCCTCTGGGGGGAGAAAGCCCCAGCATTTT. Amino acid sequence: CASSSSGGRKPQHF.

The chain couples TRBV7-6 to TRBJ2-2, with 9 bases fitting TRBD2. CDR1 is SGHVS, CDR2 FNYEAQ, per germline. Trimming removed 1 base from V and 6 bases from J; junction bases left unmatched: 6. This CDR3 comprises 16 residues. The CDR3 DNA reads TGTGCCAGCAGCTTAGTTTTAGCGGGAGTCTCCGGGGAGCTGTTTTTT. Translating gives CASSLVLAGVSGELFF.

This clonotype was observed a few times. This chain joins TRBV29-1 and TRBJ2-3; 13 bases are shared with TRBD2. This CDR3 comprises 15 residues. Germline V gene lookup returns CDR1 SQVTM and CDR2 ANQGSEA. Losses at the gene ends were 8 bases for V and 4 bases for J; bases not matched to a gene: 9. The CDR3 region has the DNA TGCAGCCTGGGGGGGACTAGCGGGATCCCAGATACGCAGTATTTT. Its protein is CSLGGTSGIPDTQYF.

J is TRBJ1-1 and V is TRBV3-1; D not resolved. CDR1 and CDR2 from the germline V gene are LGHDT and YNNKEL (reference sequence). V dropped 4 bases and J dropped 11 bases, with 14 bases sitting between them. The CDR3 is 12 amino acids. The CDR3: CASSLEARPAFF. The CDR3 DNA reads as TGTGCCAGCAGCCTAGAGGCCCGTCCGGCTTTCTTT.

This chain joins TRBV7-2 and TRBJ1-1; possible D gene TRBD1, 6 bases. The germline V gene has CDR1 SGHTA and CDR2 FQGNSA. The germline V and J ends were trimmed by 0 bases and 6 bases, with 8 bases remaining between them. There are 13 residues in the CDR3. DNA for the CDR3: TGTGCCAGCAGCTTAGCGGAGGGGGCTGAAGCTTTCTTT. Residues: CASSLAEGAEAFF.

V and J are TRBV12-3 or TRBV12-4 and TRBJ1-5, with D possibly TRBD1 on 5 matching bases. The V gene lost 5 bases and the J gene lost 6 bases, with 20 bases spanning the gap. The length of the CDR3 is 16 residues. CDR3: CASSIRGFGWAQPQHF. In DNA, the CDR3 is TGTGCCAGCAGTATCCGGGGGTTCGGGTGGGCTCAGCCCCAGCATTTT.

In this sample, this clonotype turned up a few times. The chain couples TRBV7-2 to TRBJ2-3; D is possibly TRBD1 or TRBD2 (5 bases each). The CDR3 extends over 14 amino acids. The V end was cut by 6 bases, the J end by 12 bases, with 22 bases between. Germline lookup yields CDR1 SGHTA and CDR2 FQGNSA. CDR3 protein: CASRRGDAQESQYF. CDR3 bases: TGTGCCAGCAGAAGAGGGGACGCCCAGGAGTCTCAGTATTTT.

This clonotype was seen a single time. This rearrangement joins TRBV18 to TRBJ2-5, with unresolved D. Trimming cost V 5 bases and J 4 bases, with 17 bases left between them. This CDR3 spans 15 amino acids. Germline V lookup: CDR1 KGHSH, CDR2 LQKENI. The CDR3 here is CASSSRTDSGETQYF. The CDR3 DNA reads as TGTGCCAGCTCATCCCGGACGGATTCGGGAGAGACCCAGTACTTC.